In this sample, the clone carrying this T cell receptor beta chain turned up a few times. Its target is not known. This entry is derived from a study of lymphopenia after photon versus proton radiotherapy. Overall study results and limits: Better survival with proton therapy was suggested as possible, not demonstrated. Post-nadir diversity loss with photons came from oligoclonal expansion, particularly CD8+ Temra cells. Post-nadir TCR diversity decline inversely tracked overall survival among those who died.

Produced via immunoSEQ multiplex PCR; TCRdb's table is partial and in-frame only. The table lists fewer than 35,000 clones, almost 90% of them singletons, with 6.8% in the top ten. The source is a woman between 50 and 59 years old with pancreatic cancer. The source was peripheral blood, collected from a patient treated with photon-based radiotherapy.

CDR3 in DNA: TGCGCCAGCAGCCTGACGGGACAGGGCAATCAGCCCCAGCATTTT. Translating it yields CASSLTGQGNQPQHF. The chain combines TRBV5-1 with TRBJ1-5, with 8 bases fitting TRBD1. In germline, CDR1 is SGHRS, CDR2 YFSETQ. There are 15 residues in the CDR3. J lost 2 bases, V lost 4 bases, and 5 bases had no gene match.